This T cell receptor beta chain emerged from a study of lymphopenia after photon versus proton radiotherapy. Germline V lookup: CDR1 SGHVS, CDR2 FQNEAQ. V was pared by 5 bases and J by 0 bases, with 6 bases of the junction left unmatched. The CDR3 runs to 17 residues. Note on this clone: What it binds is not known.

Study findings and constraints: Under photons, naive T cells and diversity fell while effector/memory populations rose.

Sequencing was performed with immunoSEQ multiplex PCR; in TCRdb, only in-frame clones are kept and a portion is missing. The sample holds 20,000 or so clones; 80% to 95% are singletons and the top ten take around 9%. J is TRBJ2-1 and V is TRBV7-8; 11 bases line up with TRBD2. This sequence originates from a woman aged 70-85 years with pancreatic cancer. Some clones in this sample may be carry-over from other donors' samples. This material consisted of peripheral blood, taken from a patient treated with proton-based radiotherapy. CDR3 sequence: CASSGTGTSGSYNEQFF. CDR3 bases: TGTGCCAGCAGCGGCACCGGGACTAGCGGCTCCTACAATGAGCAGTTCTTC.